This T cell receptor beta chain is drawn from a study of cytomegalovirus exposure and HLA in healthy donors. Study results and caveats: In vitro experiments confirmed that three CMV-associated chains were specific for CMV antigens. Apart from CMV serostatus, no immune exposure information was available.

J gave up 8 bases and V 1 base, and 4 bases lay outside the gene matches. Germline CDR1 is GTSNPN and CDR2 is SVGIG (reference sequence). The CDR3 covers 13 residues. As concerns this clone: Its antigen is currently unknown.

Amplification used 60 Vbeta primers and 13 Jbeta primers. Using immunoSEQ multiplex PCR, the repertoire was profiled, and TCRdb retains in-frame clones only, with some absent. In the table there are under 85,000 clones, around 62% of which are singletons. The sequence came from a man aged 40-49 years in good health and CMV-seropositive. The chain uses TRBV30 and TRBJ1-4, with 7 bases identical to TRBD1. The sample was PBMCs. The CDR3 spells CAWSGTGGEKLFF. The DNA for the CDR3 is TGTGCCTGGAGTGGGACAGGAGGAGAAAAACTGTTTTTT.